This T cell receptor beta chain was documented in a study of human T cells and chemical hapten exposure. Overall study findings and caveats: PT1 expanded TCR numbers tracked positively with patch test score.

This sample's time point: pre-sensitization, week 0. Treatment in this sample: therapeutic diphenylcyclopropenone sensitization with weekly scalp DPC. CDR1 and CDR2 (germline): SGHRS, YFSETQ. V lost 4 bases to trimming and J lost 9 bases, with 20 bases between them. The CDR3 length is 15 residues. This clonotype has just a few counts. What it binds is not known. Each CDR3 protein gets one entry after TCRdb re-called the RACE reads with MiXCR. Of some 98,000 distinct CDR3 sequences in the sample, more than 10% were seen once. Material: whole blood, obtained in connection with sensitization to the hapten diphenylcyclopropenone (DPC). This sequence was found in a woman between 55 and 75 years old with alopecia areata. Some clones in this sample may be carry-over from other donors' samples. This chain links TRBV5-1 with TRBJ2-4, with TRBD2 as a possible D gene (6 bases). CDR3 nucleotides: TGCGCCAGCAGCACTTCTGGAGCGGGTCAAGGCATTCAGTACTTC. Translating gives CASSTSGAGQGIQYF.